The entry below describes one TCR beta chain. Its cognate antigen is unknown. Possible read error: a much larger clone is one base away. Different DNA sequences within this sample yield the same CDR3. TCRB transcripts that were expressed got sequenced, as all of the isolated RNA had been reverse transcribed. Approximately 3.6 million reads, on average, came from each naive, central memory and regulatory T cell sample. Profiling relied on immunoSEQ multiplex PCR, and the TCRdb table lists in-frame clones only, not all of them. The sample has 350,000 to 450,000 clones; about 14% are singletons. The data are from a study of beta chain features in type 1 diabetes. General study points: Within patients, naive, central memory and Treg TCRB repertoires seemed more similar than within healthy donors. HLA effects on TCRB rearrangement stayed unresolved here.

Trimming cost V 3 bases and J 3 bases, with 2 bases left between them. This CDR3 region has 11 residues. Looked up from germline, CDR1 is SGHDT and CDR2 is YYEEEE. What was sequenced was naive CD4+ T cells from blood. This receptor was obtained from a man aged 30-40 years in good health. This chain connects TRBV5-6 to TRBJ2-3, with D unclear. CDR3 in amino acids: CASSYTDTQYF. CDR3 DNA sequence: TGTGCCAGCAGCTATACAGATACGCAGTATTTT.